The 10 T cell receptor beta chains below all came from one sample that was sequenced in a study of cytomegalovirus exposure and HLA in healthy donors. Both 60 Vbeta primers and 13 Jbeta primers went into the PCR. The repertoire was sequenced with immunoSEQ multiplex PCR; TCRdb's copy has only in-frame clones and lacks some. The table gives approximately 75,000 clones; the top ten clones make up 4% to 6% of it. Sequencing used PBMCs. These receptors all stem from a man between 40 and 49 years old in good health and CMV-seronegative.

CDR3 residues: CASSSRTSLSYEQYF. CDR3 DNA sequence: TGTGCCAGCAGCTCCCGGACTAGCTTGTCATACGAGCAGTACTTC. The chain carries TRBV5-4 and TRBJ2-7; 8 nucleotides line up with TRBD2. Losses at the gene ends were 3 bases for V and 4 bases for J; bases not matched to a gene: 9. The length of the CDR3 is 15 residues. CDR1 and CDR2 (germline): SGHNT, YYREEE (reference sequence).

The chain employs TRBV2 and TRBJ2-5; 9 nucleotides line up with TRBD2. Trimming at V came to 4 bases and at J to 1 base, leaving 4 bases not matched to a gene. This CDR3 is 15 amino acids long. Looked up from germline, CDR1 is SNHLY and CDR2 is FYNNEI. CDR3 protein: CASSASGGIQETQYF. In DNA, the CDR3 is TGTGCCAGCAGTGCCAGCGGGGGGATCCAAGAGACCCAGTACTTC.

The CDR3 spells CASSLSPGTGLGNNQPQHF. The CDR3 bases are TGTGCCAGCAGCTTATCCCCGGGGACAGGGCTCGGGAACAATCAGCCCCAGCATTTT. The chain recombines TRBV7-9 with TRBJ1-5; 9 positions match TRBD1. The CDR3 runs 19 residues. Germline V gene sequence: CDR1 SEHNR, CDR2 FQNEAQ (reference sequence). The V gene end was trimmed by 2 bases and the J gene end by 3 bases; junction bases not matched to a gene: 14.

The gene calls are TRBV5-1 and TRBJ1-2; TRBD1 agrees at 9 bases. The CDR3 sequence is 16 residues long. Germline CDR1 reads SGHRS; CDR2 reads YFSETQ. The J segment lost 8 bases and the V segment lost 1 base, leaving 12 bases of the junction unmatched. Here the CDR3 DNA reads TGCGCCAGCAGCTTGTTGGGACAGGGTCAACTGTTCGGCTACACCTTC. The encoded protein is CASSLLGQGQLFGYTF.

The rearrangement joins TRBV7-2 to TRBJ2-1, with no clear D. CDR3 length: 13 amino acids. The germline CDR1 and CDR2 sequences are SGHTA and FQGNSA. V lost 2 bases and J lost 9, with 11 bases in between. The CDR3, as DNA: TGTGCCAGCAGCTTACTAGTTCCCCCTGAGCAGTTCTTC. Translated: CASSLLVPPEQFF.

The chain couples TRBV29-1 to TRBJ1-2; 9 nucleotides align to TRBD1. Germline CDR1 SQVTM, CDR2 ANQGSEA. There are 16 residues in the CDR3. The V and J ends lost 6 bases and 4 bases, in that order; junction bases with no gene match: 15. The CDR3 DNA is TGCAGCGTCGGTAGACAACAGGGGGCGCAAGGCTATGGCTACACCTTC. This gives the protein CSVGRQQGAQGYGYTF.

This chain links TRBV30 with TRBJ1-6; tentatively, D is TRBD1 (5 bases). With 1 base removed from V and 7 bases from J, the gap between germline ends came to 8 bases. Per the germline V gene, CDR1 is GTSNPN and CDR2 is SVGIG (reference sequence). This CDR3 is 13 amino acids long. CDR3 loop: CAWSGTGNSPLHF. The CDR3, as DNA: TGTGCCTGGAGTGGAACAGGAAATTCACCCCTCCACTTT.

V gene TRBV5-8 combines with J gene TRBJ1-2; D gene unclear. The germline gives CDR1 SGHTS, CDR2 YDEGEE. V lost 2 bases and J lost 5, with 13 bases in between. The CDR3 length is 14 residues. CDR3 protein: CASSFPRIEYGYTF. CDR3 DNA: TGTGCCAGCAGCTTTCCCCGAATAGAGTATGGCTACACCTTC.

V is TRBV18 and J is TRBJ2-3; D is unclear. V was shortened by 2 bases and J by 1 base, with 4 bases between the two germline ends. CDR1 and CDR2 from the germline V gene are KGHSH and LQKENI. CDR3 length equals 13 residues. CDR3 in DNA: TGTGCCAGCTCACCAGCGGGCACAGATACGCAGTATTTT. The encoded protein is CASSPAGTDTQYF.

The V and J genes are TRBV29-1 and TRBJ2-3; the D is unclear. Germline values: CDR1 SQVTM, CDR2 ANQGSEA. This CDR3 is 11 amino acids long. The CDR3 region is CTALGTDTQYF. CDR3 nucleotide sequence: TGCACTGCCCTAGGCACAGATACGCAGTATTTT.